Listed below are T cell receptor beta chains from one sample, sequenced in a study of blood T cell repertoires in COVID-19. The repertoire was sequenced with immunoSEQ multiplex PCR; TCRdb's copy has only in-frame clones and lacks some. The profile shows under 200,000 clones, roughly nine tenths of them singletons. The sequenced sample consisted of peripheral blood. All receptors come from a woman aged 55-70 years with COVID-19, enrolled during active disease. The CDR3 runs from the conserved cysteine through the conserved F or W. D genes are given only for firm matches. Clone size is shown for a subset of rows, as once, few, many or a class of expanded clone.

v_call: TRBV3-1/TRBV3-2; j_call: TRBJ2-5; d_call: TRBD1; clone_size: -; cdr3_nt: TGTGCCAGCAGCCAGCCGACAGGGCTAGGGGAGACCCAGTACTTC; cdr3_aa: CASSQPTGLGETQYF
v_call: TRBV11-3; j_call: TRBJ2-7; d_call: -; clone_size: -; cdr3_nt: TGTGCCAGCAGCTTAGGTTGGCGGAGCTCCTACGAGCAGTACTTC; cdr3_aa: CASSLGWRSSYEQYF
v_call: TRBV28; j_call: TRBJ2-1; d_call: -; clone_size: -; cdr3_nt: TGTGCCAGCAGTTTAGGCGGGTTAGGCTACAATGAGCAGTTCTTC; cdr3_aa: CASSLGGLGYNEQFF
v_call: TRBV7-2; j_call: TRBJ2-7; d_call: -; clone_size: -; cdr3_nt: TGTGCCAGCAGCTTAGCCAGCGGGCCCTACGAGCAGTACTTC; cdr3_aa: CASSLASGPYEQYF
v_call: TRBV5-1; j_call: TRBJ2-7; d_call: -; clone_size: -; cdr3_nt: TGCGCCAGCAGCCTACCGGGACAAGTCCGCGAGCAGTACTTC; cdr3_aa: CASSLPGQVREQYF
v_call: TRBV29-1; j_call: TRBJ1-2; d_call: TRBD1; clone_size: once; cdr3_nt: TGCAGCGTTCTAGGACAGGCGAACTATGGCTACACCTTC; cdr3_aa: CSVLGQANYGYTF
v_call: TRBV27; j_call: TRBJ2-7; d_call: -; clone_size: -; cdr3_nt: TGTGCCAGCAGCCCAATTGGGGGGATTCGTGAGCAGTACTTC; cdr3_aa: CASSPIGGIREQYF
v_call: TRBV10-3; j_call: TRBJ1-5; d_call: -; clone_size: -; cdr3_nt: TGTGCCATCAGTGCGACGGGGAGCCAGCCCCAGCATTTT; cdr3_aa: CAISATGSQPQHF
v_call: TRBV4-3; j_call: TRBJ2-3; d_call: TRBD2; clone_size: -; cdr3_nt: TGCGCCAGCAGCCAAGTCGCTAGCGGGAGCGGCCCAGATACGCAGTATTTT; cdr3_aa: CASSQVASGSGPDTQYF
v_call: TRBV18; j_call: TRBJ1-1; d_call: -; clone_size: -; cdr3_nt: TGTGCCAGCTCACCAAAGGAGCAGAACACTGAAGCTTTCTTT; cdr3_aa: CASSPKEQNTEAFF
v_call: TRBV7-2; j_call: TRBJ1-5; d_call: -; clone_size: -; cdr3_nt: TGTGCCAGCAGCTTGACAGGTTCTGGCAATCAGCCCCAGCATTTT; cdr3_aa: CASSLTGSGNQPQHF
v_call: TRBV6-6; j_call: TRBJ2-7; d_call: TRBD1; clone_size: -; cdr3_nt: TGTGCCAGCACCAGACAGGGTATCTACGAGCAGTACTTC; cdr3_aa: CASTRQGIYEQYF
v_call: TRBV2; j_call: TRBJ1-4; d_call: -; clone_size: -; cdr3_nt: TGTGCCAGCAGTGAACGACAGATCGTCGGAAAACTGTTTTTT; cdr3_aa: CASSERQIVGKLFF
v_call: TRBV24-1; j_call: TRBJ2-1; d_call: TRBD2; clone_size: -; cdr3_nt: TGTGCCACCAGTGGTAGCGGGAGTTGGAATGAGCAGTTCTTC; cdr3_aa: CATSGSGSWNEQFF
v_call: TRBV19; j_call: TRBJ2-2; d_call: -; clone_size: -; cdr3_nt: TGTGCCAGTCTGGGCGCCGGGGAGCTGTTTTTT; cdr3_aa: CASLGAGELFF
v_call: TRBV24-1; j_call: TRBJ2-5; d_call: TRBD1; clone_size: -; cdr3_nt: TGTGCCACCAGTGATTTTCCAGACAGGGCCCAAGAGACCCAGTACTTC; cdr3_aa: CATSDFPDRAQETQYF
v_call: TRBV6-2/TRBV6-3; j_call: TRBJ2-2; d_call: TRBD2; clone_size: -; cdr3_nt: TGTGCCAGCAGTTTACTAGCGGGAGGGCCCGGGGAGCTGTTTTTT; cdr3_aa: CASSLLAGGPGELFF
v_call: TRBV4-3; j_call: TRBJ2-7; d_call: -; clone_size: -; cdr3_nt: TGCGCCAGCAGCTTCCGACTGAGAGATTACGAGCAGTACTTC; cdr3_aa: CASSFRLRDYEQYF
v_call: TRBV3-1/TRBV3-2; j_call: TRBJ2-6; d_call: TRBD1; clone_size: -; cdr3_nt: TGTGCCAGCAGCCCCCACAGGGGCGCTGGGGCCAACGTCCTGACTTTC; cdr3_aa: CASSPHRGAGANVLTF
v_call: TRBV5-1; j_call: TRBJ2-7; d_call: TRBD2; clone_size: once; cdr3_nt: TGCGCCAGCAGTCGGATACTAGCGTCTTACTACGAGCAGTACTTC; cdr3_aa: CASSRILASYYEQYF
v_call: TRBV30; j_call: TRBJ2-7; d_call: -; clone_size: -; cdr3_nt: TGTGCCTGGAGCTTCAGTTCCAGCTACGAGCAGTACTTC; cdr3_aa: CAWSFSSSYEQYF
v_call: TRBV12-3/TRBV12-4; j_call: TRBJ2-7; d_call: -; clone_size: -; cdr3_nt: TGTGCCAGCAGTCCCCAGGGGCCCTACGAGCAGTACTTC; cdr3_aa: CASSPQGPYEQYF
v_call: TRBV10-3; j_call: TRBJ2-1; d_call: TRBD2; clone_size: -; cdr3_nt: TGTGCCATCAAGCTAGCGGGATCCAATGAGCAGTTCTTC; cdr3_aa: CAIKLAGSNEQFF
v_call: TRBV28; j_call: TRBJ2-1; d_call: TRBD2; clone_size: -; cdr3_nt: TGTGCCAGCAACCAGGGAGGAGCGGGGAACAATGAGCAGTTCTTC; cdr3_aa: CASNQGGAGNNEQFF
v_call: TRBV10-3; j_call: TRBJ2-1; d_call: TRBD2; clone_size: -; cdr3_nt: TGTGCCATCACTCGGGGGGGTGAGCAGTTCTTC; cdr3_aa: CAITRGGEQFF
v_call: TRBV5-6; j_call: TRBJ1-4; d_call: TRBD1; clone_size: -; cdr3_nt: TGTGCCAGCAGCTCCAGGGGGAACTCGGGACAGATGAAAAAACTGTTTTTT; cdr3_aa: CASSSRGNSGQMKKLFF
v_call: TRBV18; j_call: TRBJ1-1; d_call: TRBD1; clone_size: -; cdr3_nt: TGTGCCAGCTCACCAACACAGGGGCCTCAAAAAGAAGCTTTCTTT; cdr3_aa: CASSPTQGPQKEAFF
v_call: TRBV10-3; j_call: TRBJ2-7; d_call: -; clone_size: -; cdr3_nt: TGTGCCATCAGTACACCAAACTACGAGCAGTACTTC; cdr3_aa: CAISTPNYEQYF
v_call: TRBV19; j_call: TRBJ2-7; d_call: TRBD1; clone_size: -; cdr3_nt: TGTGCCAGTAGTAGGGGACAGACCACCTACGAGCAGTACTTC; cdr3_aa: CASSRGQTTYEQYF
v_call: TRBV7-2; j_call: TRBJ2-7; d_call: TRBD1; clone_size: -; cdr3_nt: TGTGCCAGCAGCCGTACAGGGGATTCCCCCTACGAGCAGTACTTC; cdr3_aa: CASSRTGDSPYEQYF
v_call: TRBV30; j_call: TRBJ2-3; d_call: TRBD2; clone_size: -; cdr3_nt: TGTGCCTGGCGTTTAGCGGGAAGCACAGATACGCAGTATTTT; cdr3_aa: CAWRLAGSTDTQYF
v_call: TRBV6-5; j_call: TRBJ1-5; d_call: -; clone_size: -; cdr3_nt: TGTGCCAGCCAACCGGCGGGCAATCAGCCCCAGCATTTT; cdr3_aa: CASQPAGNQPQHF
v_call: TRBV5-1; j_call: TRBJ2-1; d_call: TRBD2; clone_size: -; cdr3_nt: TGCGCCAGCAGCTTAACCCCCCCGTCTAGCGGGAGCGATGAGCAGTTCTTC; cdr3_aa: CASSLTPPSSGSDEQFF
v_call: TRBV6-5; j_call: TRBJ1-3; d_call: -; clone_size: -; cdr3_nt: TGTGCCAGTTATCATAGGGGTCTAGGAAACACCATATATTTT; cdr3_aa: CASYHRGLGNTIYF
v_call: TRBV30; j_call: TRBJ1-2; d_call: TRBD1; clone_size: -; cdr3_nt: TGTGCCTGGAGGGCTGGGGGACAGCTCCGACCCACCTTC; cdr3_aa: CAWRAGGQLRPTF
v_call: TRBV6-2/TRBV6-3; j_call: TRBJ2-3; d_call: -; clone_size: -; cdr3_nt: TGTGCCAGCAGCAACTACCTCACAGGGTCCACACCCACAGATACGCAGTATTTT; cdr3_aa: CASSNYLTGSTPTDTQYF
v_call: TRBV6-2/TRBV6-3; j_call: TRBJ2-1; d_call: TRBD1; clone_size: once; cdr3_nt: TGTGCCAGCAGTTACGACAGGGGATACAATGAGCAGTTCTTC; cdr3_aa: CASSYDRGYNEQFF
v_call: TRBV19; j_call: TRBJ1-1; d_call: -; clone_size: -; cdr3_nt: TGTGCCAGTAGCGCCCCGGGACTACCGGCTTTCTTT; cdr3_aa: CASSAPGLPAFF
v_call: TRBV3-1/TRBV3-2; j_call: TRBJ1-6; d_call: -; clone_size: once; cdr3_nt: TGTGCCAGCAGCCTCCAACAGGGAATTGGTAATTCACCCCTCCACTTT; cdr3_aa: CASSLQQGIGNSPLHF
v_call: TRBV7-9; j_call: TRBJ1-1; d_call: TRBD1; clone_size: -; cdr3_nt: TGTGCCAGCAGACGACAGGGGTCGGACACTGAAGCTTTCTTT; cdr3_aa: CASRRQGSDTEAFF
v_call: TRBV13; j_call: TRBJ1-2; d_call: -; clone_size: -; cdr3_nt: TGTGCCAGCAGCTTAGCACCGGAGGGCTACACCTTC; cdr3_aa: CASSLAPEGYTF
v_call: TRBV30; j_call: TRBJ2-5; d_call: TRBD1; clone_size: -; cdr3_nt: TGTGCCTGGAGTGTACAGGGACAGAAACAGACCCAGTACTTC; cdr3_aa: CAWSVQGQKQTQYF
v_call: TRBV27; j_call: TRBJ2-1; d_call: -; clone_size: -; cdr3_nt: TGTGCCAGCAGTCCCAAGGGACTGGCCTACAATGAGCAGTTCTTC; cdr3_aa: CASSPKGLAYNEQFF
v_call: TRBV5-1; j_call: TRBJ2-2; d_call: TRBD1; clone_size: -; cdr3_nt: TGCGCCAGCAGCTCCGGGACAGGGGTCACCGGGGAGCTGTTTTTT; cdr3_aa: CASSSGTGVTGELFF
v_call: TRBV6-5; j_call: TRBJ1-4; d_call: TRBD1; clone_size: -; cdr3_nt: TGTGCCAGCAGTTACTACGGACAGGGGGACGGAGAAAAACTGTTTTTT; cdr3_aa: CASSYYGQGDGEKLFF
v_call: TRBV10-1; j_call: TRBJ1-1; d_call: -; clone_size: -; cdr3_nt: TGCGCCAGCAGTGATGAGGGCGGGATGAGATCTGAAGCTTTCTTT; cdr3_aa: CASSDEGGMRSEAFF
v_call: TRBV5-8; j_call: TRBJ2-7; d_call: TRBD2; clone_size: -; cdr3_nt: TGTGCCAGCAGCTTGGGGGGACTAGCGGGAGGTTCCTACGAGCAGTACTTC; cdr3_aa: CASSLGGLAGGSYEQYF
v_call: TRBV7-2; j_call: TRBJ2-1; d_call: TRBD2; clone_size: -; cdr3_nt: TGTGCCAGCAGCTTTACTAGCGGGAGGACTTACAATGAGCAGTTCTTC; cdr3_aa: CASSFTSGRTYNEQFF
v_call: TRBV5-1; j_call: TRBJ1-2; d_call: -; clone_size: -; cdr3_nt: TGCGCCAGCAGCCCGGACATCTATGGCTACACCTTC; cdr3_aa: CASSPDIYGYTF
v_call: TRBV18; j_call: TRBJ1-2; d_call: TRBD1; clone_size: -; cdr3_nt: TGTGCCAGCTCCCAAAAGGGACAGGCGGTAAACTATGGCTACACCTTC; cdr3_aa: CASSQKGQAVNYGYTF
v_call: TRBV29-1; j_call: TRBJ2-5; d_call: -; clone_size: -; cdr3_nt: TGCAGCGGGCGGAGGGATTTTTGGGGAAGCCAAGAGACCCAGTACTTC; cdr3_aa: CSGRRDFWGSQETQYF
v_call: TRBV7-9; j_call: TRBJ2-7; d_call: -; clone_size: -; cdr3_nt: TGTGCCAGCAGCTTAGGGCAGGGAGGATGGGAGCAGTACTTC; cdr3_aa: CASSLGQGGWEQYF
v_call: TRBV28; j_call: TRBJ2-7; d_call: TRBD2; clone_size: -; cdr3_nt: TGTGCCAGCAGTTTATCCCCAGCGGGAGTCACCTACGAGCAGTACTTC; cdr3_aa: CASSLSPAGVTYEQYF